The 18 T cell receptor beta chains given below trace back to one sample, sequenced in a study of T cells in Graves' hyperthyroidism and ophthalmopathy. RNA transcripts were the template for amplifying TCR beta CDR3 regions. HTBI primers drove first-round RT-PCR of the TCR CDR3. From the multiplex PCR reads, TCRdb called clonotypes with MiXCR, one entry per CDR3 protein. The table has some 300,000 distinct CDR3 sequences, roughly a fifth seen once; the top ten hold 35% to 40%. The sequenced material came from blood. The receptors shown here come from a middle-aged man with Graves' ophthalmopathy.

The CDR3 loop reads CASSIGRSSYNEQFF. As DNA, the CDR3 is TGTGCCAGTAGTATAGGAAGGAGCTCCTACAATGAGCAGTTCTTC. The chain is built from TRBV19 and TRBJ2-1, with D unresolved. Germline V gene sequence: CDR1 LNHDA, CDR2 SQIVND (reference sequence). Trimming removed 1 base at V and 0 bases at J, with 7 bases between. This CDR3 has 15 amino acids.

This chain connects TRBV9 to TRBJ2-5, with a weak D call TRBD2 (5 bases). The V end was cut by 5 bases, the J end by 5 bases, with 19 bases between. In germline, CDR1 is SGDLS, CDR2 YYNGEE. The CDR3 loop spans 15 amino acids. The CDR3 here is CASSLSFWEMETQYF. Here the CDR3 DNA reads TGTGCCAGCAGTCTTTCGTTTTGGGAGATGGAGACCCAGTACTTC.

This clonotype was found a few times. The chain recombines TRBV6-2 or TRBV6-3 with TRBJ2-3, with D possibly matching TRBD1 (6 bases). V lost 10 bases, J lost 0 bases, and 14 bases lay in between. The CDR3 has 14 residues. Germline V CDR1 and CDR2: MNHEY, SVGEGT. The CDR3 reads CAIFWTASTDTQYF. DNA for the CDR3: TGTGCCATCTTTTGGACAGCGAGCACAGATACGCAGTATTTT.

The chain combines TRBV27 with TRBJ2-1; D is unclear. Trimming removed 2 bases at V and 6 bases at J, with 14 bases between. This CDR3 is 15 amino acids long. Germline CDR1 MNHEY, CDR2 SMNVEV (reference sequence). DNA for the CDR3: TGTGCCAGCAGTTTACTCACCCAACAGCTCAATGAGCAGTTCTTC. Translating gives CASSLLTQQLNEQFF.

This clonotype was seen a handful of times. The chain links TRBV4-1 to TRBJ2-7; D unresolved. This CDR3 region has 17 residues. Germline V CDR1 and CDR2: MGHRA, YSYEKL. The V gene lost 1 base and the J gene lost 0 bases, with 16 bases spanning the gap. DNA for the CDR3: TGCGCCAGCAGCCAAGGTTTGGCAGGACCCTACTCCTACGAGCAGTACTTC. Translating it yields CASSQGLAGPYSYEQYF.

V usage is TRBV6-5 and J usage is TRBJ1-1, with 7 bases lining up with TRBD1. This CDR3 has 14 amino acids. Germline CDR1 is MNHEY and CDR2 is SVGAGI. V gave up 0 bases and J gave up 7 bases; unmatched junction bases: 5. The CDR3 sequence is CASSYSQGGNEAFF. CDR3 bases: TGTGCCAGCAGTTACTCGCAGGGGGGGAATGAAGCTTTCTTT.

Remarks on this clonotype: A much larger clone differs by one base, so this may be a read error. The rearrangement joins TRBV5-5 to TRBJ2-5; unclear D gene. The CDR3 spans 15 residues. Germline assignment: CDR1 SGHKS and CDR2 YYEKEE (reference sequence). The CDR3 here is CASSSLTTAQEAQYF. The CDR3 nucleotides are TGTGCCAGCAGCTCCCTAACGACGGCTCAAGAGGCCCAGTACTTC.

Many counts were recorded for this clonotype. The chain uses TRBV28 and TRBJ1-1; D is unclear. The CDR3 consists of 16 residues. CDR1 is MDHEN and CDR2 is SYDVKM in the germline V gene. The V end lost 5 bases, the J end lost 1 base, and 17 bases lay between the germline ends. The CDR3 DNA is TGTGCCAGCAGTCCTTCCTTCGGACTTTGGAACACTGAAGCTTTCTTT. This sequence encodes CASSPSFGLWNTEAFF.

The gene calls are TRBV2 and TRBJ2-2; the match to TRBD2 covers 9 bases. CDR3 length equals 18 residues. V shed 0 bases, J shed 3 bases, and the junction held 8 bases outside the gene matches. Germline-derived CDR1 and CDR2 are SNHLY and FYNNEI. The CDR3 region has the DNA TGTGCCAGCAGTGAAGCGCTTTCTAGCGGGACGTACACCGGGGAGCTGTTTTTT. Protein sequence: CASSEALSSGTYTGELFF.

Of note for this clonotype: A read error may explain this, as a much larger clone is one base away. The conserved phenylalanine or tryptophan is not found at the CDR3 terminus, so this likely reflects a read error. This rearrangement joins TRBV28 to TRBJ1-1; TRBD1 matches at 8 bases. This CDR3 contains 15 residues. Unmatched junction bases numbered 11, after V lost 7 bases and J lost 4 bases. In germline, CDR1 is MDHEN, CDR2 SYDVKM. The CDR3 DNA follows: TGTGCCAGCACTTTGTCTGACAGGGGTGTCACTGAAGCTTTCCTT. Its protein is CASTLSDRGVTEAFL.

This clonotype was counted only a few times. V gene TRBV20-1 combines with J gene TRBJ2-3; possibly TRBD2 for D (5 bases). Trimming cost V 5 bases and J 4 bases, with 16 bases left between them. CDR3 size: 14 residues. The germline V gene has CDR1 DFQATT and CDR2 SNEGSKA (reference sequence). CDR3 DNA sequence: TGCAGTGCTTACCATTCCGGCGGGTCAGATACGCAGTATTTT. It encodes CSAYHSGGSDTQYF.

This clonotype was recorded many times. The chain employs TRBV12-3 or TRBV12-4 and TRBJ2-1; no firm D call. Trimming pared 1 base from V and 6 bases from J, leaving 16 bases between. There are 16 residues in the CDR3. For the CDR3, the DNA is TGTGCCAGCAGTTTAGGGGCCCCCCAGTTCCTCAATGAGCAGTTCTTC. It specifies CASSLGAPQFLNEQFF.

This clonotype was counted only a few times. The V and J genes are TRBV7-9 and TRBJ1-4; the D gene is possibly TRBD1 (6 bases). Germline V gene sequence: CDR1 SEHNR, CDR2 FQNEAQ (reference sequence). The CDR3 runs 16 residues. V shed 0 bases and J shed 8 bases, with 16 bases lying between them. Here the CDR3 DNA reads TGTGCCAGCAGCTTAGCGCTCCGGGGGCGACACGAAAAACTGTTTTTT. As protein: CASSLALRGRHEKLFF.

This clonotype was counted only a few times. The chain combines TRBV7-9 with TRBJ2-5; 9 bases are shared with TRBD1. Germline V lookup: CDR1 SEHNR, CDR2 FQNEAQ (reference sequence). Unmatched junction bases numbered 11, after V lost 4 bases and J lost 5 bases. CDR3 length: 16 amino acids. The CDR3 sequence is CASSSRGQGVWETQYF. CDR3 bases: TGTGCCAGCAGCTCCCGGGGACAGGGTGTTTGGGAGACCCAGTACTTC.

This clonotype was seen more than once but under ten times. V is TRBV5-6 and J is TRBJ2-3; possible D gene TRBD2, 5 bases. V gave up 2 bases and J gave up 1 base, with 11 bases separating them. Germline V lookup: CDR1 SGHDT, CDR2 YYEEEE. The CDR3 is made up of 15 amino acids. Here the CDR3 reads CASSFRSGGTDTQYF. CDR3 sequence (DNA): TGTGCCAGCAGCTTTCGGTCCGGGGGCACAGATACGCAGTATTTT.

Many counts were recorded for this clonotype. The V and J genes are TRBV2 and TRBJ1-1, with 7 nucleotides matching TRBD1. Germline CDR1 reads SNHLY; CDR2 reads FYNNEI. V lost 3 bases, J lost 4 bases, and 8 bases stayed unmatched. There are 15 residues in the CDR3. The CDR3 nucleotides read TGTGCCAGCAGTGAGATTAAGGGGGCTGGCACTGAAGCTTTCTTT. Translating gives CASSEIKGAGTEAFF.

In its sample, this clonotype was seen many times. V gene TRBV30 combines with J gene TRBJ1-6; 7 bases fit TRBD1. The J segment lost 10 bases and the V segment lost 3 bases, leaving 6 bases of the junction unmatched. Germline lookup yields CDR1 GTSNPN and CDR2 SVGIG (reference sequence). This CDR3 spans 13 amino acids. This chain's CDR3 is CAWRGQPRSPLHF. The CDR3 DNA reads TGTGCCTGGAGGGGACAGCCTCGGTCACCCCTCCACTTT.

This clonotype was recorded at least ten times. The chain has TRBV28 and TRBJ2-7; D assignment may be TRBD1 or TRBD2 (5 bases each). Deletions cut 4 bases from V and 3 bases from J, with 19 bases between. The CDR3 covers 16 residues. From germline, CDR1 is MDHEN and CDR2 SYDVKM. This CDR3 reads CASSSTTPGPIYEQYF. The CDR3 DNA sequence: TGTGCCAGCAGTTCAACCACACCGGGACCGATCTACGAGCAGTACTTC.